Only a few counts were recorded for the clone carrying this T cell receptor (beta chain). Antigen specificity is unknown. The CDR3 end shows no conserved phenylalanine or tryptophan, and so a read error is likely. Each 10 ml fresh peripheral blood draw supplied the PBMCs. This specimen comes from a study of T cells in Graves' hyperthyroidism and ophthalmopathy. Points from the study as a whole: The majority of expanded thyroid clonotypes above 0.001 also appeared in blood.

Trimming removed 6 bases from V and 3 bases from J; junction bases left unmatched: 8. The CDR3 is 17 amino acids. It was RNA transcripts that yielded the amplified TCR beta CDR3 regions. Carried out on the TCR CDR3, a first-round RT-PCR used the HTBI primer set. From the multiplex PCR reads, TCRdb called clonotypes with MiXCR, one entry per CDR3 protein. The sample contains about 640,000 distinct CDR3 sequences, about 15% of which appear only once. Sequencing was done on a sample of blood. The clonotype originates from a woman between 50 and 59 years old with Graves' ophthalmopathy. This chain joins TRBV12-3 or TRBV12-4 and TRBJ2-2; the match to TRBD2 covers 12 bases. In DNA form, the CDR3 reads TGTGCCAGCAGAGGACTAGCGGGGCCCCCCGACACCGGGGAGCTGTTTTTA. This codes for CASRGLAGPPDTGELFL.